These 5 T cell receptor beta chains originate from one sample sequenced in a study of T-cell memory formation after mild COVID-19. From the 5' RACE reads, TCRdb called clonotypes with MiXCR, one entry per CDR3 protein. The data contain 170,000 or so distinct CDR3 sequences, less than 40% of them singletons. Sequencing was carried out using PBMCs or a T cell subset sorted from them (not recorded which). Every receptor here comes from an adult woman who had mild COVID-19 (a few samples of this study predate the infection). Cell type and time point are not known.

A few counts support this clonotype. The CDR3 coding sequence is TGTGCCACCAGTGATTTGCGGAATGGCGAGCAGTACTTC. This sequence encodes CATSDLRNGEQYF. The chain combines TRBV24-1 with TRBJ2-7; the D is unclear. The germline V gene has CDR1 KGHDR and CDR2 SFDVKD. Trimming removed 0 bases at V and 6 bases at J, with 8 bases between. This CDR3 has 13 amino acids.

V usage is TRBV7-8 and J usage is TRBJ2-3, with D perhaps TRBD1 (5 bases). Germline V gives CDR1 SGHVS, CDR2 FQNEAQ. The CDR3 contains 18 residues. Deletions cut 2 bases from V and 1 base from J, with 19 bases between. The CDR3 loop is CASSLYTIKKTGTDTQYF. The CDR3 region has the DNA TGTGCCAGCAGCTTATACACCATAAAGAAGACAGGCACAGATACGCAGTATTTT.

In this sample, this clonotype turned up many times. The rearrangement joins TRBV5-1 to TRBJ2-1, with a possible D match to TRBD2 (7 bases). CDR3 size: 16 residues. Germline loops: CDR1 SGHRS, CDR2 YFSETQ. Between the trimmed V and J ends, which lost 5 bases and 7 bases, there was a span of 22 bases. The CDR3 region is CASSPRGGGSSNEQFF. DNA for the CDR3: TGCGCCAGCAGTCCCCGAGGGGGGGGATCATCAAATGAGCAGTTCTTC.

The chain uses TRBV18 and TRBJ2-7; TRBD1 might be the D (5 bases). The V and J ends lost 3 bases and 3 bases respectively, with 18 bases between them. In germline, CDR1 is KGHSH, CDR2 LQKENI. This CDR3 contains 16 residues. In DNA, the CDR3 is TGTGCCAGCTCACCCGCCAGGCAGGGTAACATCTACGAGCAGTACTTC. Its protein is CASSPARQGNIYEQYF.

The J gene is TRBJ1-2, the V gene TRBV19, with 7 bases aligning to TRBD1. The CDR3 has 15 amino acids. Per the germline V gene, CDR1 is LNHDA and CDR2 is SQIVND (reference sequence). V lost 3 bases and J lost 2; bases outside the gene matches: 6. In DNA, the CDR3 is TGTGCCAGTAGTATGGCAACGACAGGGAACTATGGCTACACCTTC. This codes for CASSMATTGNYGYTF.